Listed here are 15 T cell receptor beta chains from one sample, sequenced in a study of blood T cells in healthy people across ages. A second roughly 7 to 11 cycle PCR used barcoded and J-beta primers. TCRdb reanalysed the 5' RACE reads using MiXCR and keeps one entry per CDR3 protein. The sample lists about 800,000 distinct CDR3 sequences; around a quarter were seen once. Separately, the same data were catalogued under a study of T cells of mothers and their children.

Sequences were obtained from blood. These receptors came from a boy aged 10-17 years in good health.

In its sample, this clonotype was seen once. The chain carries TRBV19 and TRBJ2-1; possible D gene TRBD2, 5 bases. Germline lookup yields CDR1 LNHDA and CDR2 SQIVND (reference sequence). Trimming stripped 9 bases from V and 2 bases from J, with 20 bases between. The CDR3 is 16 amino acids. The CDR3 region is CASREGRLWTYNEQFF. CDR3 bases: TGTGCCAGCCGGGAAGGGCGGCTATGGACCTACAATGAGCAGTTCTTC.

This clonotype has more than one count but fewer than ten. The genes are TRBV29-1 and TRBJ2-1; maybe TRBD2 (5 bases). The CDR3 runs to 9 residues. CDR1 SQVTM and CDR2 ANQGSEA come from the germline V gene. V was pared by 0 bases and J by 15 bases, with 6 bases between. The CDR3 DNA is TGCAGCGTTGAAGAAGGAGGGTTCTTC. Translated: CSVEEGGFF.

The J gene is TRBJ2-1, the V gene TRBV5-1; TRBD2 aligns across 8 bases. This CDR3 is built from 16 residues. Germline lookup yields CDR1 SGHRS and CDR2 YFSETQ. J gave up 3 bases and V 3 bases, and 8 bases lay outside the gene matches. The DNA of the CDR3 is TGCGCCAGCAGCTCGGGAGGGGGGAGAAACTACAATGAGCAGTTCTTC. It codes for CASSSGGGRNYNEQFF.

The V call is TRBV6-2 or TRBV6-3, the J call TRBJ2-1; D perhaps matches TRBD2 (6 bases). V was shortened by 6 bases and J by 3 bases, with 15 bases between the two germline ends. The CDR3 has 15 amino acids. Germline CDR1 reads MNHEY; CDR2 reads SVGEGT. The CDR3 here is CASSPLPAGYNEQFF. The CDR3 DNA sequence: TGTGCCAGCAGCCCCCTCCCAGCGGGCTACAATGAGCAGTTCTTC.

This clonotype appeared a few times. The chain links TRBV29-1 to TRBJ2-7; 8 bases line up with TRBD2. There are 13 residues in the CDR3. Trimming cost V 7 bases and J 2 bases; bases outside gene matches: 7. Germline V lookup: CDR1 SQVTM, CDR2 ANQGSEA. The CDR3 DNA follows: TGCAGCGCCGGGACTAGGACTCCCTACGAGCAGTACTTC. Encoded protein: CSAGTRTPYEQYF.

The rearrangement links TRBV4-1 to TRBJ2-5; 13 nucleotides match TRBD2. The J call may be faulty, since TRBJ2-7 better matches the DNA end. CDR3 size: 17 residues. Germline V lookup: CDR1 MGHRA, CDR2 YSYEKL. Written as DNA, the CDR3 is TGCGCCAGCAGCCAAGGGACTAGCGGGAGATTTGGGTACGAGCAGTACTTC. It encodes CASSQGTSGRFGYEQYF.

This clonotype was detected only a few times. The V and J genes are TRBV7-2 and TRBJ1-2, with 9 bases matching TRBD1. The V gene end was trimmed by 8 bases and the J gene end by 4 bases; junction bases not matched to a gene: 8. The CDR3 contains 14 residues. Germline CDR1 SGHTA, CDR2 FQGNSA. The CDR3 loop is CASETWGQGYGYTF. In nucleotides, the CDR3 is TGTGCCAGCGAAACGTGGGGACAGGGCTATGGCTACACCTTC. The whole variable domain, filled in from reference TRBV7-2 and TRBJ1-2, reads GAGVSQSPSNKVTEKGKDVELRCDPISGHTALYWYRQSLGQGLEFLIYFQGNSAPDKSGLPSDRFSAERTGGSVSTLTIQRTQQEDSAVYLCASETWGQGYGYTFGSGTRLTVV.

V usage is TRBV7-2 and J usage is TRBJ2-3, with D possibly being TRBD2 (6 bases). The CDR3 spans 17 residues. Germline-derived CDR1 and CDR2 are SGHTA and FQGNSA. V shed 5 bases and J shed 0 bases, with 18 bases lying between them. This CDR3 reads CASSHGRSKTSTDTQYF. The CDR3 coding sequence is TGTGCCAGCAGCCACGGGAGATCTAAAACTAGCACAGATACGCAGTATTTT. The full variable domain, its missing parts supplied by reference TRBV7-2 and TRBJ2-3, is GAGVSQSPSNKVTEKGKDVELRCDPISGHTALYWYRQSLGQGLEFLIYFQGNSAPDKSGLPSDRFSAERTGGSVSTLTIQRTQQEDSAVYLCASSHGRSKTSTDTQYFGPGTRLTVL.

This clonotype showed up just a few times. The chain joins TRBV9 to TRBJ2-7, with 14 bases identical to TRBD2. Germline CDR1 SGDLS, CDR2 YYNGEE. The CDR3 is 15 residues long. With 4 bases clipped from V and 5 bases from J, the junction kept 5 bases outside the gene matches. CDR3 sequence: CASSQTSGRADEQYF. The CDR3 DNA sequence: TGTGCCAGCAGCCAGACTAGCGGGAGGGCCGACGAGCAGTACTTC.

This clonotype occurred a few times. The V gene is TRBV12-3 or TRBV12-4, the J gene TRBJ2-4; TRBD2 matches 13 bases. With 8 bases clipped from V and 4 bases from J, the junction kept 5 bases outside the gene matches. CDR3 length: 15 amino acids. The CDR3: CASSGLAGDKNIQYF. The DNA of the CDR3 is TGTGCCAGCTCCGGACTAGCGGGAGATAAAAACATTCAGTACTTC.

The CDR3: CASSPTGLRGQPQHF. CDR3 DNA: TGTGCCAGCAGTCCGACAGGGTTAAGGGGCCAGCCCCAGCATTTT. The chain combines TRBV6-2 or TRBV6-3 with TRBJ1-5; 7 nucleotides agree with TRBD1. The CDR3 spans 15 residues. With V trimmed by 5 bases and J by 7 bases, 11 bases remained unmatched. In germline, CDR1 is MNHEY, CDR2 SVGEGT.

This clonotype appeared a few times. V and J are TRBV4-3 and TRBJ2-2; a possible D gene is TRBD2 (5 bases). Germline V gives CDR1 LGHNA, CDR2 YSLEER. Trimming took 0 bases from V and 7 from J, leaving 12 bases between them. There are 15 residues in the CDR3. CDR3 sequence (DNA): TGCGCCAGCAGCCAAGAAGGACTTTACATCGGGGAGCTGTTTTTT. It translates to CASSQEGLYIGELFF.

The chain couples TRBV20-1 to TRBJ1-1; D is ambiguous. CDR1 is DFQATT and CDR2 is SNEGSKA in the germline V gene (reference sequence). V lost 0 bases and J lost 1, with 6 bases in between. The CDR3 runs to 13 residues. The CDR3 DNA reads as TGCAGTGCTAGAGATGAGGGGAACACTGAAGCTTTCTTT. Translating gives CSARDEGNTEAFF.

This clonotype was seen a handful of times. This chain links TRBV9 with TRBJ2-5; tentatively, D is TRBD2 (5 bases). CDR3 length equals 14 residues. CDR1 SGDLS and CDR2 YYNGEE come from the germline V gene. Trimming left V 2 bases short and J 4 bases short, with 12 bases between. CDR3 bases: TGTGCCAGCAGCGTTTCACTAGTACGAGAGACCCAGTACTTC. Translated: CASSVSLVRETQYF. Variable domain in full (rest from reference TRBV9 and TRBJ2-5): DSGVTQTPKHLITATGQRVTLRCSPRSGDLSVYWYQQSLDQGLQFLIQYYNGEERAKGNILERFSAQQFPDLHSELNLSSLELGDSALYFCASSVSLVRETQYFGPGTRLLVL.

In this sample, this clonotype turned up a few times. V usage is TRBV20-1 and J usage is TRBJ1-4; D not certain. The CDR3 is made up of 12 amino acids. The V gene lost 0 bases and the J gene lost 7 bases, with 6 bases spanning the gap. Germline CDR1 reads DFQATT; CDR2 reads SNEGSKA (reference sequence). The CDR3 loop is CSAREGFEKLFF. CDR3 sequence (DNA): TGCAGTGCTAGAGAGGGTTTTGAAAAACTGTTTTTT.